The present T cell receptor beta chain was sequenced within a study of blood T cell repertoires in COVID-19. About the study: Specimens from acute and convalescent COVID-19 originated in the United States, Italy and Spain.

Germline assignment: CDR1 MGHRA and CDR2 YSYEKL. The CDR3 spans 15 residues. The ends lost 4 bases at V and 3 bases at J; junction bases unmatched: 5. Study processing details: Quantification of nucleated cells was approximated via reference gene primer amplification. Some clones are missing from TCRdb's copy, which holds only in-frame ones; the method was immunoSEQ multiplex PCR. D and trimming were read from the DNA, whereas the V and J calls and clone size are those reported in that table. The sample consists of about 170,000 clones, approximately 85% of them appearing once. Sequenced material: peripheral blood. The clonotype originates from a man aged 60-69 years who had recovered from COVID-19. The chain recombines TRBV4-1 with TRBJ2-1, with TRBD2 identical over 8 bases. As DNA, the CDR3 is TGCGCCAGCAGCCGAATAGCGGGGCTCTACAATGAGCAGTTCTTC. This encodes CASSRIAGLYNEQFF.